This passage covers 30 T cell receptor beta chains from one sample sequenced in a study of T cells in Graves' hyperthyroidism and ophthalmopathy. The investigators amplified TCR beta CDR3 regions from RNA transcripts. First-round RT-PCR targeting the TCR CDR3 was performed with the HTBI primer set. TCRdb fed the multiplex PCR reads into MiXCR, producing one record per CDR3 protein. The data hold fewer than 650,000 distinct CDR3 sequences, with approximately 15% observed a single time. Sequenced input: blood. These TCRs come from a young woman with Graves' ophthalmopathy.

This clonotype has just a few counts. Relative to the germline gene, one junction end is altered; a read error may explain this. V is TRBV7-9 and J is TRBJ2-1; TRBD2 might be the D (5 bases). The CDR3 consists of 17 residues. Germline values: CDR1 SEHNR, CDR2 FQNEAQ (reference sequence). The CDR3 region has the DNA TGCGCCAGCAGTCAAGGATCCCGCACTAGCTCCTACAATGAGCAGTTCTTC. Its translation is CASSQGSRTSSYNEQFF.

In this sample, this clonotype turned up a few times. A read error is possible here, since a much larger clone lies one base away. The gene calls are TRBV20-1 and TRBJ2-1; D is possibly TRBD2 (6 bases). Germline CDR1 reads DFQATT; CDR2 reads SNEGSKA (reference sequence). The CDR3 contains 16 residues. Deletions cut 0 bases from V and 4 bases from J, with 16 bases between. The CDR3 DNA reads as TGCAGTGCTAGAGATTTTAGAGGGGAGGATTACAATGAGCAGTTCTTC. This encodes CSARDFRGEDYNEQFF.

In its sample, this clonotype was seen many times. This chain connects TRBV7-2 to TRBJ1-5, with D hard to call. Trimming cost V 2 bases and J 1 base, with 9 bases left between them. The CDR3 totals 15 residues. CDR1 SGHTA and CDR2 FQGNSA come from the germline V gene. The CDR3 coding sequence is TGTGCCAGCAGCTTACGAACAGTCAGCAATCAGCCCCAGCATTTT. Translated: CASSLRTVSNQPQHF.

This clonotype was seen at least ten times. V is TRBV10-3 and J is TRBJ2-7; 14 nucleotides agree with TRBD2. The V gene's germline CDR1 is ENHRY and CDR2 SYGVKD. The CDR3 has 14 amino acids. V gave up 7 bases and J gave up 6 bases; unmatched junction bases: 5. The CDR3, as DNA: TGTGCCATCAAGCAAGGACTAGCGGGAGGCGAGCAGTACTTC. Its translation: CAIKQGLAGGEQYF.

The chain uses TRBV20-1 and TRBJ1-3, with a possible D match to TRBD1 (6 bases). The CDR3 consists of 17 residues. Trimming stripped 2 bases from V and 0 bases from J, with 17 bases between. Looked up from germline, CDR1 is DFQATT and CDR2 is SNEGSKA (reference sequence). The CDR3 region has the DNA TGCAGTGCTAGACGACCCCTGAACAGGGACTCTGGAAACACCATATATTTT. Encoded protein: CSARRPLNRDSGNTIYF.

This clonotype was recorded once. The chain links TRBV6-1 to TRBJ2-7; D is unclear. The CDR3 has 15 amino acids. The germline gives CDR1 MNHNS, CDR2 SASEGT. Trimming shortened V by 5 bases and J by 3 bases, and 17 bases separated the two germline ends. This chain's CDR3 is CASSFTPESLYEQYF. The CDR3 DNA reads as TGTGCCAGCAGTTTCACCCCGGAGTCCCTCTACGAGCAGTACTTC.

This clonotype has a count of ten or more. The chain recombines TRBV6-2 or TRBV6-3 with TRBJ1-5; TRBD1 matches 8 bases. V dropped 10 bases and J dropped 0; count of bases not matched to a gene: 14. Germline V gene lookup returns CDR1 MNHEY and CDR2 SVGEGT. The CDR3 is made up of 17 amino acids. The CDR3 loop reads CATRDLGQANSNQPQHF. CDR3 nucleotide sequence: TGTGCCACCAGGGATCTGGGACAGGCGAATAGCAATCAGCCCCAGCATTTT.

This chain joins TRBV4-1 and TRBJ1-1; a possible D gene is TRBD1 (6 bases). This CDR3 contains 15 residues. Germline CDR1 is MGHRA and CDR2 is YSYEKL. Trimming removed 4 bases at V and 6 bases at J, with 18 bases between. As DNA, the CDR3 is TGCGCCAGCAGCCCCTTGCCCCGGGGGCTCCCTGAAGCTTTCTTT. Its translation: CASSPLPRGLPEAFF.

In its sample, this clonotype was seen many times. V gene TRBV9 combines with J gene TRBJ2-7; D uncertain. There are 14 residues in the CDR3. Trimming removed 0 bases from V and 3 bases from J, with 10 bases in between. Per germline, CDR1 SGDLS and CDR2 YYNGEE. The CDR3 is CASSVGELNYEQYF. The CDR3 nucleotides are TGTGCCAGCAGCGTAGGAGAGCTGAACTACGAGCAGTACTTC. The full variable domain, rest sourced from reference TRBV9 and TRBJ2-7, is DSGVTQTPKHLITATGQRVTLRCSPRSGDLSVYWYQQSLDQGLQFLIQYYNGEERAKGNILERFSAQQFPDLHSELNLSSLELGDSALYFCASSVGELNYEQYFGPGTRLTVT.

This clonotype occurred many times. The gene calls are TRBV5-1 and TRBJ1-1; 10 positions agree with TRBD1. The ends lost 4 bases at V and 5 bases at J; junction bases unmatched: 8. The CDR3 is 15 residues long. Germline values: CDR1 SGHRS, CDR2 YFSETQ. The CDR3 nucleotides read TGCGCCAGCAGCGTTGGGGACAGGGGAGGAACTGAAGCTTTCTTT. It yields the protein CASSVGDRGGTEAFF. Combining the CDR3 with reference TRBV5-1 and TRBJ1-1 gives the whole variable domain KAGVTQTPRYLIKTRGQQVTLSCSPISGHRSVSWYQQTPGQGLQFLFEYFSETQRNKGNFPGRFSGRQFSNSRSEMNVSTLELGDSALYLCASSVGDRGGTEAFFGQGTRLTVV.

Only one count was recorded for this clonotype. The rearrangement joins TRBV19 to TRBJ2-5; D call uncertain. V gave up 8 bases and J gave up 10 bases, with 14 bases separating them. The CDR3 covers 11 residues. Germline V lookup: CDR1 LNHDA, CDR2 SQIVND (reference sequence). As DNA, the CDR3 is TGTGCCAGTTCTTCGCTGCGGATCCAGTACTTC. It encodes CASSSLRIQYF.

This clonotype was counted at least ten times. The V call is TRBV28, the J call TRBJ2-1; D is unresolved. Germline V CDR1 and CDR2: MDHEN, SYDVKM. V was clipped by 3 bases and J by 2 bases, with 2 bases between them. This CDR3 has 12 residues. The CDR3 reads CASSFAYNEQFF. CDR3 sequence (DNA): TGTGCCAGCAGTTTCGCCTACAATGAGCAGTTCTTC.

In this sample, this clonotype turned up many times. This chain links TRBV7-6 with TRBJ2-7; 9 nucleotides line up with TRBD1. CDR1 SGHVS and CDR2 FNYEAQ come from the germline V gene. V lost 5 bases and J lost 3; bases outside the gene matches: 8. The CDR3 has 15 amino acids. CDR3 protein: CASSPGQGFGYEQYF. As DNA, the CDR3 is TGTGCCAGCAGCCCCGGACAGGGGTTCGGCTACGAGCAGTACTTC.

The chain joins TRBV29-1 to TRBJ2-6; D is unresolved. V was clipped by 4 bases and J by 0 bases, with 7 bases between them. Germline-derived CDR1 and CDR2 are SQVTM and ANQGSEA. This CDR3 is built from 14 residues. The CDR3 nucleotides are TGCAGCGTTGGGGCCAACTCTGGGGCCAACGTCCTGACTTTC. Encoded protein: CSVGANSGANVLTF.

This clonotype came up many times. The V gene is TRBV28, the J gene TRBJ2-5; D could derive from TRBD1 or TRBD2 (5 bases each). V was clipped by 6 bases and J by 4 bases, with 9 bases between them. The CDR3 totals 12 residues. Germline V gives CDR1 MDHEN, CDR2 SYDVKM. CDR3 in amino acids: CASSWDGETQYF. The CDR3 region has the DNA TGTGCCAGCAGCTGGGACGGAGAGACCCAGTACTTC.

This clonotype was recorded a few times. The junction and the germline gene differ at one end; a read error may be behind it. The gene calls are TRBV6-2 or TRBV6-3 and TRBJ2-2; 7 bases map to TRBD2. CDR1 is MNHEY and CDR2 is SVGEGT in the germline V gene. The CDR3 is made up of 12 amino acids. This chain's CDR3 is CASRTYPGGLFF. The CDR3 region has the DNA TGTGCCAGCCGTACCTACCCGGGGGGGCTGTTTTTT.

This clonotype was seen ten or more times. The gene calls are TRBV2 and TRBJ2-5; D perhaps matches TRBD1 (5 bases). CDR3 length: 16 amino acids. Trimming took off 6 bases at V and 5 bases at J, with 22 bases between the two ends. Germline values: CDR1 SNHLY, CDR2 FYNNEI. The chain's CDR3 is CASRESTIGDRETQYF. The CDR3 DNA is TGTGCCAGCAGAGAATCAACCATAGGGGATAGGGAGACCCAGTACTTC.

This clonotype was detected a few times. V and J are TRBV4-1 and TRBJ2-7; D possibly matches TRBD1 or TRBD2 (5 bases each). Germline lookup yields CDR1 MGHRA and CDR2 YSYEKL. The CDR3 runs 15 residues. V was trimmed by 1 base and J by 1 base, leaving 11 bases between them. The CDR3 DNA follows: TGCGCCAGCAGCCAAGTAGAGGGACGGTCCTACGAGCAGTACTTC. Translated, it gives CASSQVEGRSYEQYF.

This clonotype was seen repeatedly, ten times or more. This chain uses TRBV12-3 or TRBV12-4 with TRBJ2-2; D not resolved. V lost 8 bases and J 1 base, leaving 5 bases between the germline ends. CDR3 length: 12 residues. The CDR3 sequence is CASYENTGELFF. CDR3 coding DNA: TGTGCCAGCTATGAGAACACCGGGGAGCTGTTTTTT.

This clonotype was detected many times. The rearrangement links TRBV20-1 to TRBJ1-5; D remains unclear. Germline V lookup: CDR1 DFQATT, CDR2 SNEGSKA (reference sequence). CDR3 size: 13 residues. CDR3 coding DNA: TGCAGCGCCGTAGTTCTCAACAATCAGCCCCAGCATTTT. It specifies CSAVVLNNQPQHF.

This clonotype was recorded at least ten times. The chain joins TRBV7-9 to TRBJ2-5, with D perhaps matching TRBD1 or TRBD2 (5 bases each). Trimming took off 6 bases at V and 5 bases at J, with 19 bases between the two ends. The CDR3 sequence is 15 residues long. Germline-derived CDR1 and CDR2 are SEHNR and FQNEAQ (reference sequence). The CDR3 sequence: CASSPRDREGETQYF. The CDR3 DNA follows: TGTGCCAGCAGTCCCCGGGACCGGGAAGGGGAGACCCAGTACTTC. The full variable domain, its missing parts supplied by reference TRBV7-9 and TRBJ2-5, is DTGVSQNPRHKITKRGQNVTFRCDPISEHNRLYWYRQTLGQGPEFLTYFQNEAQLEKSRLLSDRFSAERPKGSFSTLEIQRTEQGDSAMYLCASSPRDREGETQYFGPGTRLLVL.

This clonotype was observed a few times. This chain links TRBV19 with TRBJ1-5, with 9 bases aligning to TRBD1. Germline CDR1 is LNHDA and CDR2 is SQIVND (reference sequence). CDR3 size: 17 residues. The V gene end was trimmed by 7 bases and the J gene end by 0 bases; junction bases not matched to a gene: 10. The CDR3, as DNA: TGTGCCAGTACCTACCTCGGGACAGGGATTAGCAATCAGCCCCAGCATTTT. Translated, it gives CASTYLGTGISNQPQHF.

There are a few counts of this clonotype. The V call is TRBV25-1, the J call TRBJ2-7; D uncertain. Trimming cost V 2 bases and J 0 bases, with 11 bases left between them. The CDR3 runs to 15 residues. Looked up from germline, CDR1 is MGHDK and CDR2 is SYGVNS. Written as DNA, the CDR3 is TGTGCCAGCAGTGAAAGCAGGAGTTCCTCCTACGAGCAGTACTTC. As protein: CASSESRSSSYEQYF.

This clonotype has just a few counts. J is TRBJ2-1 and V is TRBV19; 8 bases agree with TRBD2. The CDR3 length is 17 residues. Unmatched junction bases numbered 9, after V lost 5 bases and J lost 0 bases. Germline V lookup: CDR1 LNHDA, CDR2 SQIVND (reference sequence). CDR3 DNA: TGTGCCAGTAGTTATTATGCGGGAGGCGGCTCCTACAATGAGCAGTTCTTC. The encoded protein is CASSYYAGGGSYNEQFF.

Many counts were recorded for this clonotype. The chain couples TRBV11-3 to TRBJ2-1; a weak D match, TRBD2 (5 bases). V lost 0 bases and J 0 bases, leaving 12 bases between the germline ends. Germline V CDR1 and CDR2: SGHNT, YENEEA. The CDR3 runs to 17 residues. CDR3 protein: CASSLDISGSSYNEQFF. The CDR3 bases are TGTGCCAGCAGCTTAGATATAAGCGGCAGCTCCTACAATGAGCAGTTCTTC.

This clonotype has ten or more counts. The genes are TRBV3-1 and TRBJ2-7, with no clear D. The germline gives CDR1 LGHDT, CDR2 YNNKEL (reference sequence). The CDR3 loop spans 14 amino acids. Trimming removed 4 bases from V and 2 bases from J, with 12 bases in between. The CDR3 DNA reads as TGTGCCAGCAGCCCAGCAAGGGCAACCTACGAGCAGTACTTC. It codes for CASSPARATYEQYF.

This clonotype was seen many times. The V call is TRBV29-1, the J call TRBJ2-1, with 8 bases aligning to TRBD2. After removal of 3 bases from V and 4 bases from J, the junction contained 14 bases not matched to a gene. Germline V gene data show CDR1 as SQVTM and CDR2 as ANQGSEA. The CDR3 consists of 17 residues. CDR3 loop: CSVDGLSGRGRYNEQFF. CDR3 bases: TGCAGCGTTGACGGCTTAAGCGGGAGAGGGCGGTACAATGAGCAGTTCTTC.

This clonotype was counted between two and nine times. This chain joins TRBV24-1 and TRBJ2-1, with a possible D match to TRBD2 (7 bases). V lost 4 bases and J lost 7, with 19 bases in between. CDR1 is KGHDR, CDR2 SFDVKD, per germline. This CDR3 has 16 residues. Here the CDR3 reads CATSDPGGSWGNEQFF. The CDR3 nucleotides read TGTGCCACCAGTGACCCGGGGGGCTCATGGGGTAATGAGCAGTTCTTC.

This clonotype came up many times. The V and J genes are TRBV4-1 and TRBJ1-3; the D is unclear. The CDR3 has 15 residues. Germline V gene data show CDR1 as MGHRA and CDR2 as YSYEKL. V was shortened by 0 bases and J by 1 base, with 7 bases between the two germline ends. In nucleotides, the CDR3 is TGCGCCAGCAGCCAAGACCTAGGGTCTGGAAACACCATATATTTT. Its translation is CASSQDLGSGNTIYF.

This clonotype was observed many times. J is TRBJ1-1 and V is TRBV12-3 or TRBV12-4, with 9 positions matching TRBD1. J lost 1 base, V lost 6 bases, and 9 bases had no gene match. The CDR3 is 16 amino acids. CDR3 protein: CASRAGTGYWNTEAFF. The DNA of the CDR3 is TGTGCCAGCAGGGCCGGGACAGGGTATTGGAACACTGAAGCTTTCTTT.